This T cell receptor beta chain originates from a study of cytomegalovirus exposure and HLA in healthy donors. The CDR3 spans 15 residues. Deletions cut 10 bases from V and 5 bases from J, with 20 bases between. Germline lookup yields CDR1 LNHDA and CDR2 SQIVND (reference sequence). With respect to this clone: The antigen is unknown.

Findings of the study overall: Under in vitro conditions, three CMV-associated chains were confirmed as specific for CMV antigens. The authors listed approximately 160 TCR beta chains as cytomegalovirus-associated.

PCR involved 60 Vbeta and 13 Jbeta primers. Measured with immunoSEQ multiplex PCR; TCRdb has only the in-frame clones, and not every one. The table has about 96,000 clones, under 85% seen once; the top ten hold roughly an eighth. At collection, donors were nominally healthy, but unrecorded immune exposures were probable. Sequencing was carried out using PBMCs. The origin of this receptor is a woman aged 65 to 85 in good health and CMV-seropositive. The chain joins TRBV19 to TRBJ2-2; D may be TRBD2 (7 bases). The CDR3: CATHREGGRTGELFF. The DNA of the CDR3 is TGTGCCACCCACAGGGAGGGAGGTCGAACCGGGGAGCTGTTTTTT. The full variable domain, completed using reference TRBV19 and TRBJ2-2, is DGGITQSPKYLFRKEGQNVTLSCEQNLNHDAMYWYRQDPGQGLRLIYYSQIVNDFQKGDIAEGYSVSREKKESFPLTVTSAQKNPTAFYLCATHREGGRTGELFFGEGSRLTVL.